The 20 T cell receptor beta chains reported below all come from one sample, sequenced in a study of post-analysis software for immune sequencing data (dated by TCRdb to about 2015). Findings and caveats that apply to the study as a whole: Significantly higher frequencies in patients than in controls were found for a handful of TRBV segments, including TRBV5-6, TRBV5-1 and TRBV20-1.

Their antigens are not known. Libraries were built with PCR. The sequencing machine was an Illumina HiSeq 2500. Unique molecular identifiers were incorporated into TCR beta cDNA libraries to reduce PCR and sequencing biases. The public sequencing data were trimmed at Q25 with fastp and processed into clonotypes with MiXCR by TCRdb, which kept only in-frame beta chains. Entries that share a CDR3 protein sequence are merged under the most common genes and DNA. A total of a few hundred thousand distinct CDR3 sequences appear in this sample, around 31% of them only once. The ten largest clones add up to 4.5% to 7.5% of the sample. The sample consisted of blood. These receptor sequences come from a girl aged 2-17 years with multiple sclerosis.

This clonotype turned up a few times. V is TRBV28 and J is TRBJ1-2, with TRBD1 as a possible D gene (6 bases). Germline-derived CDR1 and CDR2 are MDHEN and SYDVKM. The ends were cut back, 8 bases at V and 4 bases at J, with 11 bases in the middle. There are 12 residues in the CDR3. The CDR3, as DNA: TGTGCCAGCTTTGAGACAGGCTATGGCTACACCTTC. Translated, it gives CASFETGYGYTF.

The chain joins TRBV6-1 to TRBJ2-6; TRBD2 agrees at 13 bases. V trimming: 7 bases; J trimming: 0 bases; junction bases outside the gene matches: 6. This CDR3 region has 18 residues. Germline CDR1 is MNHNS and CDR2 is SASEGT. The CDR3: CASTPLAGGPSGANVLTF. The CDR3 DNA sequence: TGTGCCAGCACCCCACTAGCGGGGGGGCCCTCTGGGGCCAACGTCCTGACTTTC.

The CDR3 region is CASSLEGRGKQFF. The CDR3 DNA reads as TGCGCCAGCAGCTTGGAAGGAAGGGGGAAGCAGTTCTTC. The genes are TRBV5-1 and TRBJ2-1, with D possibly being TRBD1 (6 bases). The CDR3 has 13 residues. Trimming took off 0 bases at V and 11 bases at J, with 12 bases between the two ends. Germline-derived CDR1 and CDR2 are SGHRS and YFSETQ. Combining the CDR3 with reference TRBV5-1 and TRBJ2-1 gives the whole variable domain KAGVTQTPRYLIKTRGQQVTLSCSPISGHRSVSWYQQTPGQGLQFLFEYFSETQRNKGNFPGRFSGRQFSNSRSEMNVSTLELGDSALYLCASSLEGRGKQFFGPGTRLTVL.

V is TRBV29-1 and J is TRBJ1-4; a weak D match, TRBD1 (5 bases). Germline V lookup: CDR1 SQVTM, CDR2 ANQGSEA. The germline V and J ends were trimmed by 0 bases and 3 bases, with 14 bases remaining between them. This CDR3 has 16 residues. For the CDR3, the DNA is TGCAGCGTTGAAGATCACTCGGCAGGGCCTAATGAAAAACTGTTTTTT. The encoded protein is CSVEDHSAGPNEKLFF. Drawing the rest from reference TRBV29-1 and TRBJ1-4, the complete variable domain is SAVISQKPSRDICQRGTSLTIQCQVDSQVTMMFWYRQQPGQSLTLIATANQGSEATYESGFVIDKFPISRPNLTFSTLTVSNMSPEDSSIYLCSVEDHSAGPNEKLFFGSGTQLSVL.

In DNA form, the CDR3 reads TGCAGTGCTCCCCGGGACTGGAAGTCCTATAATTCACCCCTCCACTTT. It specifies CSAPRDWKSYNSPLHF. The chain combines TRBV20-1 with TRBJ1-6; a possible D gene is TRBD1 (5 bases). The CDR3 spans 16 residues. V was cut by 5 bases and J by 1 base, with 15 bases left in between. CDR1 and CDR2 from the germline V gene are DFQATT and SNEGSKA (reference sequence).

The chain is built from TRBV11-2 and TRBJ2-3, with D perhaps TRBD2 (7 bases). The CDR3 spans 17 residues. From germline, CDR1 is SGHAT and CDR2 FQNNGV. V lost 1 base and J 1 base, leaving 15 bases between the germline ends. The CDR3 DNA follows: TGTGCCAGCAGCTTAGTTAGGGGGGGGGGTGGCACAGATACGCAGTATTTT. Its translation is CASSLVRGGGGTDTQYF.

To note about this clonotype: A read error may produce the germline difference seen at one junction end. The CDR3 reads CSALDRGRYGYIF. CDR3 coding DNA: TGCAGCGCCCTGGACAGGGGAAGATATGGCTACATCTTC. The rearrangement joins TRBV29-1 to TRBJ1-2, with 9 bases lining up with TRBD1. In germline, CDR1 is SQVTM, CDR2 ANQGSEA. The CDR3 is made up of 13 amino acids.

In its sample, this clonotype was seen a few times. This sequence joins TRBV3-1 and TRBJ1-2, with TRBD1 matching 7 bases. The CDR3 runs to 15 residues. Germline lookup yields CDR1 LGHDT and CDR2 YNNKEL (reference sequence). Trimming cost V 3 bases and J 4 bases; bases outside gene matches: 8. CDR3 nucleotides: TGTGCCAGCAGCCAGAGCCAGGGGGGACCCTATGGCTACACCTTC. Encoded protein: CASSQSQGGPYGYTF.

For this clonotype: An end of the junction does not agree with germline; a read error may underlie this. V and J are TRBV7-2 and TRBJ2-3; 7 bases match TRBD2. Germline CDR1 SGHTA, CDR2 FQGNSA. The CDR3 length is 16 residues. For the CDR3, the DNA is TGTGCCAACAGCGAACTAGCGAGACCTAGCACAGATACGCAGTATTTT. It codes for CANSELARPSTDTQYF.

This clonotype was seen a handful of times. This chain links TRBV7-2 with TRBJ2-3; 7 bases are a match to TRBD2. Trimming at V came to 5 bases and at J to 0 bases, leaving 11 bases not matched to a gene. Germline CDR1 SGHTA, CDR2 FQGNSA. The CDR3 sequence is 17 residues long. The CDR3 DNA follows: TGTGCCAGCAGCCCCGCGCGGGGGTTCGGTAGCACAGATACGCAGTATTTT. Protein sequence: CASSPARGFGSTDTQYF.

This clonotype was recorded at least ten times. This chain links TRBV29-1 with TRBJ2-7; D is possibly TRBD2 (5 bases). V was shortened by 2 bases and J by 3 bases, with 11 bases between the two germline ends. The CDR3 is 13 amino acids. Germline V gene data show CDR1 as SQVTM and CDR2 as ANQGSEA. This CDR3 is CSVERGLLYEQYF. Written as DNA, the CDR3 is TGCAGCGTTGAACGCGGACTCCTCTACGAGCAGTACTTC.

This clonotype was counted only a few times. J is TRBJ2-6 and V is TRBV24-1, with D perhaps TRBD1 (7 bases). V dropped 3 bases and J dropped 2 bases, with 16 bases sitting between them. Germline-derived CDR1 and CDR2 are KGHDR and SFDVKD. CDR3 length: 18 residues. In nucleotides, the CDR3 is TGTGCCACCAGTGATCCTGCGGCAGGGGGGACTGGGGCCAACGTCCTGACTTTC. This sequence encodes CATSDPAAGGTGANVLTF.

The chain combines TRBV20-1 with TRBJ2-1, with D hard to call. Trimming stripped 4 bases from V and 10 bases from J, with 14 bases between. The CDR3 has 12 residues. Germline V gives CDR1 DFQATT, CDR2 SNEGSKA (reference sequence). This CDR3 is CSATGYLEEQFF. The DNA of the CDR3 is TGCAGTGCTACAGGTTATTTAGAGGAGCAGTTCTTC.

The chain carries TRBV10-3 and TRBJ1-1; 9 bases align to TRBD1. Germline V gene data show CDR1 as ENHRY and CDR2 as SYGVKD. The V segment lost 4 bases and the J segment 11 bases; nucleotides outside the gene matches: 8. This CDR3 has 13 residues. Here the CDR3 reads CAISGGQGSWAFF. The DNA for the CDR3 is TGTGCCATCAGTGGGGGACAGGGATCGTGGGCTTTCTTT.

This clonotype has more than one count but fewer than ten. The chain is built from TRBV6-6 and TRBJ1-5; D gene ambiguous. V lost 7 bases and J lost 6, with 13 bases in between. The CDR3 spans 13 residues. The germline V gene has CDR1 MNHNY and CDR2 SVGAGI (reference sequence). CDR3 sequence (DNA): TGTGCCAGCACCTCTGGGGTGGGTCAGCCCCAGCATTTT. It translates to CASTSGVGQPQHF.

This chain joins TRBV6-5 and TRBJ2-3, with D possibly matching TRBD1 (5 bases). The CDR3 is 13 amino acids. Trimming stripped 6 bases from V and 2 bases from J, with 9 bases between. Germline CDR1 and CDR2: MNHEY and SVGAGI. Here the CDR3 DNA reads TGTGCCAGCAGAAGGGGATTCACAGATACGCAGTATTTT. This translates into CASRRGFTDTQYF.

The J gene is TRBJ2-7, the V gene TRBV5-1; D uncertain. Trimming stripped 1 base from V and 0 bases from J, with 8 bases between. In germline, CDR1 is SGHRS, CDR2 YFSETQ. There are 14 residues in the CDR3. CDR3 in amino acids: CASSLIDNSYEQYF. CDR3 coding DNA: TGCGCCAGCAGCTTGATTGACAACTCCTACGAGCAGTACTTC.

The genes are TRBV28 and TRBJ2-7, with D uncertain. This CDR3 region has 15 residues. Deletions cut 7 bases from V and 4 bases from J, with 20 bases between. Germline V gene data show CDR1 as MDHEN and CDR2 as SYDVKM. CDR3 sequence reads: CASNYLHTQSYEQYF. DNA of the CDR3: TGTGCCAGCAACTATCTGCACACTCAGAGTTACGAGCAGTACTTC.

This clonotype was observed many times. V and J are TRBV2 and TRBJ2-2; no clear D gene. Germline V lookup: CDR1 SNHLY, CDR2 FYNNEI. The ends were cut back, 3 bases at V and 4 bases at J, with 3 bases in the middle. The CDR3 has 12 amino acids. The DNA of the CDR3 is TGTGCCAGCAGTGACGTCACCGGGGAGCTGTTTTTT. It codes for CASSDVTGELFF. The full variable domain, its missing parts supplied by reference TRBV2 and TRBJ2-2, is EPEVTQTPSHQVTQMGQEVILRCVPISNHLYFYWYRQILGQKVEFLVSFYNNEISEKSEIFDDQFSVERPDGSNFTLKIRSTKLEDSAMYFCASSDVTGELFFGEGSRLTVL.

On this clonotype: At one boundary the junction diverges from the germline segment, which might be a read error. The chain links TRBV3-1 to TRBJ2-1; TRBD2 matches at 13 bases. The length of the CDR3 is 15 residues. Germline V gene data show CDR1 as LGHDT and CDR2 as YNNKEL (reference sequence). CDR3 in DNA: TGTACCAGCCGACTAGCGGGGGGAAAATACAATGAGCAGTTCTTC. Its protein product is CTSRLAGGKYNEQFF.